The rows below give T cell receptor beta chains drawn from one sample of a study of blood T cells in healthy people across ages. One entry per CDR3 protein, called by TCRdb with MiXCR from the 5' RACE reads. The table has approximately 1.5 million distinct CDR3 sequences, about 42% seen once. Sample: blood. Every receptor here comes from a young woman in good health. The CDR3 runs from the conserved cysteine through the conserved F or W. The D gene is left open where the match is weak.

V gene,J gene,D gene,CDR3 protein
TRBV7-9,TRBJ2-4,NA,CASSLIPENIQYF
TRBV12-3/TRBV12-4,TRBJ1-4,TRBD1,CASSPGQGRRELFF
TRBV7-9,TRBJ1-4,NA,CASTKFQGGSFNEKLFF
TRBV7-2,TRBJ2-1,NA,CASSLAAGNADEQFF
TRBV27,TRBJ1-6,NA,CASRLDSPRSSYNSPLHF
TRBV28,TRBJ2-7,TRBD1,CASTLGTGGYEQYF
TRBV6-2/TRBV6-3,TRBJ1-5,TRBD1,CASSKRGQGNQPQHF
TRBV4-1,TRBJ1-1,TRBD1,CASSQTGGGEAFF
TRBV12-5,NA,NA,CASGAVLAGLSEQYF
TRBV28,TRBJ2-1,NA,CASSLGGPSDEQFF
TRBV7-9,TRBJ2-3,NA,CASSSGKIGTDTQYF